A single sample is the source of the 8 T cell receptor beta chains below, sequenced in a study of blood T cell repertoires in COVID-19. Here immunoSEQ multiplex PCR was the method, and the copy in TCRdb shows in-frame clones only, minus some. The sample includes roughly 140,000 clones, 65% to 85% seen only once; the top ten take roughly 13%. The sample consisted of peripheral blood. All receptors come from a man in his sixties with active or convalescent COVID-19.

The V gene is TRBV5-1, the J gene TRBJ2-1; TRBD2 might be the D (5 bases). The CDR3 spans 14 residues. The V gene's germline CDR1 is SGHRS and CDR2 YFSETQ. Trimming pared 4 bases from V and 4 bases from J, leaving 12 bases between. CDR3 coding DNA: TGCGCCAGCAGCCTCCCAACGGGGTACAATGAGCAGTTCTTC. Its protein product is CASSLPTGYNEQFF.

This chain joins TRBV7-2 and TRBJ1-5; the D is unclear. The germline gives CDR1 SGHTA, CDR2 FQGNSA. The CDR3 length is 15 residues. V lost 4 bases, J lost 0 bases, and 10 bases lay in between. CDR3 coding DNA: TGTGCCAGCAGCTCCGACGGACTTAGCAATCAGCCCCAGCATTTT. Its translation: CASSSDGLSNQPQHF.

The chain uses TRBV5-1 and TRBJ2-2; maybe TRBD1 (6 bases). Germline CDR1 and CDR2: SGHRS and YFSETQ. Trimming removed 2 bases from V and 5 bases from J, with 19 bases in between. The CDR3 extends over 17 amino acids. CDR3 region: CASSFLRDTRETGELFF. In nucleotides, the CDR3 is TGCGCCAGCAGCTTTCTCCGGGACACCAGGGAGACCGGGGAGCTGTTTTTT.

V is TRBV7-2 and J is TRBJ1-1, with TRBD1 identical over 10 bases. Germline assignment: CDR1 SGHTA and CDR2 FQGNSA. J was trimmed by 3 bases and V by 7 bases; bases with no gene match: 5. The CDR3 is 14 amino acids. DNA for the CDR3: TGTGCCAGCACCGCCGGGACAGGGGACACTGAAGCTTTCTTT. Translation gives CASTAGTGDTEAFF.

The V and J genes are TRBV19 and TRBJ2-1; 9 bases are shared with TRBD2. Per the germline V gene, CDR1 is LNHDA and CDR2 is SQIVND (reference sequence). The CDR3 is 16 residues long. V was pared by 3 bases and J by 6 bases, with 9 bases of the junction left unmatched. The CDR3 here is CASSMTSGMALNEQFF. CDR3 nucleotide sequence: TGTGCCAGTAGTATGACTAGCGGCATGGCCCTCAATGAGCAGTTCTTC. Complete variable domain (other parts from reference TRBV19 and TRBJ2-1): DGGITQSPKYLFRKEGQNVTLSCEQNLNHDAMYWYRQDPGQGLRLIYYSQIVNDFQKGDIAEGYSVSREKKESFPLTVTSAQKNPTAFYLCASSMTSGMALNEQFFGPGTRLTVL.

The rearrangement joins TRBV28 to TRBJ2-3; D may be TRBD2 (6 bases). V shed 7 bases and J shed 6 bases, with 26 bases lying between them. Germline V gene sequence: CDR1 MDHEN, CDR2 SYDVKM. The CDR3 length is 17 residues. The CDR3 loop reads CASILSEGSGWGDTQYF. The CDR3 nucleotides read TGTGCCAGCATTCTATCGGAGGGTAGCGGATGGGGGGATACGCAGTATTTT.

This rearrangement joins TRBV6-2 or TRBV6-3 to TRBJ2-1, with TRBD2 matching over 15 bases. CDR3 size: 20 residues. Germline V gene lookup returns CDR1 MNHEY and CDR2 SVGEGT. V gave up 4 bases and J gave up 1 base; unmatched junction bases: 11. CDR3 amino acids: CASSSLPGLAGGSSYNEQFF. In nucleotides, the CDR3 is TGTGCCAGCAGTTCCTTACCGGGACTAGCGGGAGGATCTTCCTACAATGAGCAGTTCTTC.

The CDR3 sequence is CASSLWAQLAGELFF. The CDR3 DNA is TGTGCCAGTAGTCTGTGGGCCCAATTGGCCGGGGAGCTGTTTTTT. V is TRBV19 and J is TRBJ2-2; no clear D gene. The CDR3 covers 15 residues. V was trimmed by 5 bases and J by 6 bases, leaving 16 bases between them. Per germline, CDR1 LNHDA and CDR2 SQIVND (reference sequence).